Listed below are T cell receptor beta chains from one sample, sequenced in a study of regulatory T cells in long-lasting Graves disease. TCRdb reanalysed the multiplex PCR reads using MiXCR and keeps one entry per CDR3 protein. The sample contains around 480,000 distinct CDR3 sequences, 15% to 20% of which appear only once. These records were also assigned to another study, of T cells in Graves' hyperthyroidism and ophthalmopathy.

Source: peripheral blood mononuclear cells (PBMCs), taken at new diagnosis, from a patient treated with antithyroid drugs. Source of these receptors: a man aged 40-49 years with Graves disease. Both conserved end residues are part of each CDR3. The order of the fields is CDR3 length, D gene, clone size, J gene, V gene, CDR3 protein, CDR3 DNA. D genes are given only for firm matches. Only some rows state a clone size, as once, few, many or a class for expanded clones.

>15|TRBD2|.|TRBJ2-1|TRBV28
CASSRLAGGVNEQFF
TGTGCCAGCAGCCGACTAGCGGGGGGGGTCAATGAGCAGTTCTTC
>20|TRBD2|many|TRBJ2-3|TRBV5-1
CASSSGLAGERSSSTDTQYF
TGCGCCAGCAGCTCGGGACTAGCGGGAGAGAGATCCTCTAGCACAGATACGCAGTATTTT
>16|TRBD2|many|TRBJ2-3|TRBV28
CASSPWTSGSTDTQYF
TGTGCCAGCAGCCCTTGGACTAGCGGGAGCACAGATACGCAGTATTTT
>15|.|few|TRBJ1-1|TRBV7-9
CASSPEQGIRAEAFF
TGTGCCAGCAGCCCCGAGCAGGGTATTAGGGCTGAAGCTTTCTTT
>14|.|.|TRBJ1-1|TRBV10-2
CASVTGVMNTEAFF
TGCGCCAGCGTAACCGGGGTCATGAACACTGAAGCTTTCTTT
>15|TRBD2|few|TRBJ2-7|TRBV5-1
CASSLGSGVSYEQYF
TGCGCCAGCAGCTTGGGTAGCGGGGTCTCCTACGAGCAGTACTTC
>16|TRBD2|few|TRBJ2-5|TRBV5-1
CASSYGTSGPQETQYF
TGCGCCAGCAGCTACGGGACTAGCGGGCCCCAAGAGACCCAGTACTTC
>16|.|many|TRBJ2-1|TRBV28
CASSLPPRDRLNEQFF
TGTGCCAGCAGTTTACCTCCGCGGGACAGACTAAATGAGCAGTTCTTC
>14|TRBD1|few|TRBJ2-7|TRBV5-4
CASSVPGGRYEQYF
TGTGCCAGCAGCGTCCCAGGGGGCAGGTACGAGCAGTACTTC
>15|.|many|TRBJ2-1|TRBV5-1
CASTTTPSSYNEQFF
TGCGCCTCGACCACGACTCCAAGCTCCTACAATGAGCAGTTCTTC
>14|.|many|TRBJ2-3|TRBV5-1
CASSLMDPTDTQYF
TGCGCCAGCAGCTTGATGGACCCCACAGATACGCAGTATTTT
>14|.|many|TRBJ1-1|TRBV12-3/TRBV12-4
CASSFAAMNTEAFF
TGTGCCAGCAGTTTTGCCGCTATGAACACTGAAGCTTTCTTT
>14|TRBD1|many|TRBJ2-7|TRBV28
CASTGGGQGYEQYF
TGTGCCAGCACCGGAGGGGGACAGGGCTACGAGCAGTACTTC
>18|TRBD2|few|TRBJ2-3|TRBV24-1
CATSDPGTSGSVADTQYF
TGTGCCACCAGTGATCCGGGGACTAGCGGGAGTGTCGCAGATACGCAGTATTTT
>13|.|few|TRBJ1-1|TRBV3-1
CASSQVQGHQAFF
TGTGCCAGCAGCCAAGTGCAGGGACACCAAGCTTTCTTT
>16|TRBD2|many|TRBJ2-7|TRBV20-1
CSASLASSGSPHEQYF
TGCAGTGCTAGCTTAGCGTCTAGCGGGAGCCCCCACGAGCAGTACTTC
>15|TRBD2|many|TRBJ2-3|TRBV5-5
CASSSSASGTDTQYF
TGTGCCAGCAGCTCCTCGGCTAGCGGGACAGATACGCAGTATTTT
>14|.|many|TRBJ2-1|TRBV5-1
CASSSVGRWDEQFF
TGCGCCAGCAGCTCTGTTGGCCGCTGGGATGAGCAGTTCTTC
>12|.|many|TRBJ2-5|TRBV29-1
CSVEDETGIQYF
TGCAGCGTTGAAGACGAGACAGGAATCCAGTACTTC
>12|.|few|TRBJ2-7|TRBV14
CASSHTGYEQYF
TGTGCCAGCAGCCATACTGGTTACGAGCAGTACTTC
>13|.|.|TRBJ2-7|TRBV11-3
CASTIDREDEQYF
TGTGCCAGCACCATCGACAGGGAGGACGAGCAGTACTTC
>12|.|once|TRBJ2-7|TRBV29-1
CSVEGMPYEQYF
TGCAGCGTTGAGGGGATGCCCTACGAGCAGTACTTC
>16|.|.|TRBJ2-7|TRBV9
CASSALSGRLGDEQYF
TGTGCCAGCAGCGCCTTGAGTGGACGCTTGGGCGACGAGCAGTACTTC
>12|TRBD1|few|TRBJ1-4|TRBV6-1
CASSRQGEKLFF
TGTGCCAGCAGCCGACAGGGGGAAAAACTGTTTTTT
>15|TRBD1|.|TRBJ2-3|TRBV6-1
CASSLVQGASDTQYF
TGTGCCAGCAGCCTCGTCCAGGGGGCATCAGATACGCAGTATTTT
>20|TRBD2|.|TRBJ2-1|TRBV7-3
CASSLGPYGTSGTIYNEQFF
TGTGCCAGCAGCTTAGGGCCATACGGGACTAGCGGGACCATATACAATGAGCAGTTCTTC
>17|TRBD1|.|TRBJ1-2|TRBV5-1
CASSLYTGANSNYGYTF
TGCGCCAGCAGCTTGTACACAGGGGCCAACTCTAACTATGGCTACACCTTC
>15|.|.|TRBJ2-3|TRBV12-3/TRBV12-4
CASSLLASSTDTQYF
TGTGCCAGCAGTTTACTAGCCTCTAGCACAGATACGCAGTATTTT
>15|.|few|TRBJ2-7|TRBV5-5
CASSLELPSSYEQYF
TGTGCCAGCAGCTTAGAGCTCCCGAGCTCCTACGAGCAGTACTTC
>13|TRBD1|many|TRBJ1-4|TRBV20-1
CSAHGTGNEKLFF
TGCAGTGCCCACGGGACAGGAAATGAAAAACTGTTTTTT
>13|.|few|TRBJ2-2|TRBV15
CATSGSNTGELFF
TGTGCCACCAGCGGGAGTAACACCGGGGAGCTGTTTTTT
>15|TRBD2|many|TRBJ2-5|TRBV28
CASGQPSGVTETQYF
TGTGCCAGCGGCCAGCCTAGCGGGGTTACAGAGACCCAGTACTTC
>15|TRBD1|.|TRBJ2-7|TRBV24-1
CATSDLPTGVGEQYF
TGTGCCACCAGTGATTTGCCTACAGGGGTCGGCGAGCAGTACTTC
>15|.|.|TRBJ2-2|TRBV19
CASSTENRDGGELFF
TGTGCCAGTAGTACCGAGAACAGGGACGGCGGGGAGCTGTTTTTT
>14|.|.|TRBJ2-3|TRBV2
CAGSPRTVPDTQYF
TGTGCCGGCAGCCCGAGGACAGTCCCAGATACGCAGTATTTT
>16|TRBD2|.|TRBJ2-2|TRBV6-1
CASSETSGTNTGELFF
TGTGCCAGCAGTGAGACTAGCGGGACGAACACCGGGGAGCTGTTTTTT
>19|TRBD2|few|TRBJ2-1|TRBV5-8
CASSLAGLAGGVSYNEQFF
TGTGCCAGCAGCTTAGCGGGGCTAGCGGGAGGGGTTTCCTACAATGAGCAGTTCTTC
>18|TRBD2|many|TRBJ2-1|TRBV3-1
CASSQGPAGPIRVNEQFF
TGTGCCAGCAGCCAAGGGCCAGCGGGACCAATAAGGGTCAATGAGCAGTTCTTC
>12|TRBD1|many|TRBJ2-7|TRBV20-1
CSAGDSNYEQYF
TGCAGTGCCGGGGACAGCAACTACGAGCAGTACTTC
>15|.|few|TRBJ2-1|TRBV24-1
CATSDPKTSRGEQFF
TGTGCCACCAGTGATCCGAAGACTAGCAGGGGTGAGCAGTTCTTC
>14|TRBD2|many|TRBJ2-5|TRBV28
CASSLNWQGGSQYF
TGTGCCAGCAGTTTAAACTGGCAGGGAGGGTCCCAGTACTTC
>14|.|once|TRBJ2-1|TRBV7-9
CASSYRDGKDEQFF
TGTGCCAGCAGTTACCGGGACGGCAAAGATGAGCAGTTCTTC
>17|.|many|TRBJ1-4|TRBV28
CASSIPEIKELGEKLFF
TGTGCCAGCAGTATTCCCGAAATCAAAGAACTGGGGGAAAAACTGTTTTTT
>16|TRBD2|few|TRBJ2-5|TRBV12-3/TRBV12-4
CASSLRTSGRTETQYF
TGTGCCAGCAGTCTTCGGACTAGCGGGAGGACAGAGACCCAGTACTTC
>16|TRBD2|many|TRBJ2-7|TRBV24-1
CATSDRSTSGSTSQYF
TGTGCCACCAGTGATAGATCCACTAGCGGGTCAACCTCGCAGTACTTC
>14|TRBD1|many|TRBJ2-1|TRBV18
CASSPQGANNEQFF
TGTGCCAGCTCACCACAGGGGGCTAACAATGAGCAGTTCTTC
>17|.|.|TRBJ2-3|TRBV6-2/TRBV6-3
CASSDFDRPVRTDTQYF
TGTGCCAGCAGTGACTTTGACAGGCCGGTACGCACAGATACGCAGTATTTT
>15|TRBD1|once|TRBJ1-3|TRBV5-1
CASSPAIDRGNTIYF
TGCGCCAGCAGCCCGGCCATCGACAGGGGGAACACCATATATTTT
>17|TRBD2|many|TRBJ2-1|TRBV6-1
CASLASGSLPFYNEQFF
TGTGCCAGCTTGGCTAGCGGGAGCCTACCTTTCTACAATGAGCAGTTCTTC
>16|.|many|TRBJ2-3|TRBV7-8
CASSSPITRGRDTQYF
TGTGCCAGCAGCTCACCGATTACCCGGGGTCGAGATACGCAGTATTTT
>13|.|.|TRBJ1-2|TRBV12-3/TRBV12-4
CASSRTGRWGYTF
TGTGCCAGCAGTCGAACAGGGCGGTGGGGCTACACCTTC
>14|.|.|TRBJ1-1|TRBV27
CASTPGGAVTEAFF
TGTGCCAGCACCCCGGGGGGGGCGGTTACTGAAGCTTTCTTT
>14|TRBD2|.|TRBJ2-5|TRBV29-1
CSVVSGGYQETQYF
TGCAGCGTTGTCAGCGGGGGCTACCAAGAGACCCAGTACTTC